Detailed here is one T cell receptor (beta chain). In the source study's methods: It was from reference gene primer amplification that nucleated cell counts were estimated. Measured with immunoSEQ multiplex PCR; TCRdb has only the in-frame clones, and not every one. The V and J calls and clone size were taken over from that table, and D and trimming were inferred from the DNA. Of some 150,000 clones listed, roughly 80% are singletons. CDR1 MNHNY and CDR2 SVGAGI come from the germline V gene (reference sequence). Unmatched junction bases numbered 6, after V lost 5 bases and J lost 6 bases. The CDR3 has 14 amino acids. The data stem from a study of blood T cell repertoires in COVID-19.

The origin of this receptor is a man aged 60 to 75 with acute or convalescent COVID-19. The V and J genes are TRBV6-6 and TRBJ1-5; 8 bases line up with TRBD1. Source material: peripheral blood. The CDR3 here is CASSKIDRGQPQHF. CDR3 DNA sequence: TGTGCCAGCAGTAAAATTGACAGGGGTCAGCCCCAGCATTTT.